The 24 T cell receptor beta chains below all came from one sample that was sequenced in a study of radiotherapy plus CTLA-4 blockade in lung cancer. Sequencing used immunoSEQ multiplex PCR; TCRdb keeps in-frame clones, though not all of them. The sample consists of about 62,000 clones, about 72% of them appearing once. The starting material was peripheral blood, obtained from a patient treated with radiotherapy plus ipilimumab. These receptors all come from a human donor with non-small cell lung cancer who had a complete response to radiotherapy plus ipilimumab.

This chain joins TRBV6-5 and TRBJ2-2, with TRBD1 matching over 7 bases. CDR1 and CDR2 (germline): MNHEY, SVGAGI. J was trimmed by 6 bases and V by 2 bases; bases with no gene match: 9. The CDR3 is 16 residues long. CDR3 bases: TGTGCCAGCAGTTACCGGTGGACAGGAAGGGCCGGGGAGCTGTTTTTT. This sequence encodes CASSYRWTGRAGELFF.

The gene calls are TRBV4-3 and TRBJ1-1; D is undetermined. V was cut by 4 bases and J by 4 bases, with 19 bases left in between. Germline V gene sequence: CDR1 LGHNA, CDR2 YSLEER. CDR3 length equals 16 residues. The CDR3: CASSPRPTGWGTEAFF. The DNA for the CDR3 is TGCGCCAGCAGCCCCCGTCCGACGGGATGGGGCACTGAAGCTTTCTTT.

This clone was seen only once. This chain connects TRBV30 to TRBJ2-1, with 8 nucleotides matching TRBD1. The J segment lost 7 bases and the V segment lost 1 base, leaving 3 bases of the junction unmatched. This CDR3 has 13 amino acids. Germline V lookup: CDR1 GTSNPN, CDR2 SVGIG (reference sequence). The CDR3 bases are TGTGCCTGGAGTGACAGGGGGAGGAATGAGCAGTTCTTC. This encodes CAWSDRGRNEQFF.

This clone was seen once. In the same sample, other DNA sequences code for this CDR3. The genes are TRBV11-2 and TRBJ2-2; 10 bases line up with TRBD2. The J segment lost 3 bases and the V segment lost 6 bases, leaving 13 bases of the junction unmatched. The CDR3 consists of 18 residues. Looked up from germline, CDR1 is SGHAT and CDR2 is FQNNGV. This CDR3 reads CASRHVKTSGTYTGELFF. DNA for the CDR3: TGTGCCAGCAGGCACGTAAAAACTAGCGGGACATACACCGGGGAGCTGTTTTTT.

The chain links TRBV2 to TRBJ2-4, with TRBD1 as a possible D gene (6 bases). V lost 3 bases to trimming and J lost 5 bases, with 14 bases between them. Germline V CDR1 and CDR2: SNHLY, FYNNEI. CDR3 length: 15 residues. CDR3 sequence (DNA): TGTGCCAGCAGTGAGGACAGTCATTGGGAAAACATTCAGTACTTC. Translation: CASSEDSHWENIQYF. The whole variable domain, remainder taken from reference TRBV2 and TRBJ2-4, is EPEVTQTPSHQVTQMGQEVILRCVPISNHLYFYWYRQILGQKVEFLVSFYNNEISEKSEIFDDQFSVERPDGSNFTLKIRSTKLEDSAMYFCASSEDSHWENIQYFGAGTRLSVL.

The chain joins TRBV5-1 to TRBJ2-6; 10 positions agree with TRBD1. Trimming took 0 bases from V and 0 from J; bases not matched to a gene: 6. CDR3 size: 19 residues. Germline V lookup: CDR1 SGHRS, CDR2 YFSETQ. This CDR3 is CASSLAGDRGISGANVLTF. The CDR3 nucleotides read TGCGCCAGCAGCTTGGCCGGGGACAGGGGAATCTCTGGGGCCAACGTCCTGACTTTC.

By share, this clone ranks as medium-sized. The chain is built from TRBV18 and TRBJ1-1; D is ambiguous. The germline gives CDR1 KGHSH, CDR2 LQKENI. The CDR3 covers 13 residues. V gave up 5 bases and J gave up 3 bases, with 10 bases separating them. CDR3 in amino acids: CASSAQTDTEAFF. The CDR3 DNA follows: TGTGCCAGCTCAGCACAGACTGACACTGAAGCTTTCTTT.

This chain uses TRBV6-5 with TRBJ2-7, with a weak D call TRBD2 (6 bases). The CDR3 length is 15 residues. CDR1 and CDR2 from the germline V gene are MNHEY and SVGAGI. Trimming shortened V by 3 bases and J by 1 base, and 13 bases separated the two germline ends. DNA of the CDR3: TGTGCCAGCAGTTATGTCCCAGGAGGGTCCTACGAGCAGTACTTC. This translates into CASSYVPGGSYEQYF.

Only one count was recorded for this clone. The genes are TRBV2 and TRBJ2-4; possible D gene TRBD2, 6 bases. CDR3 length equals 15 residues. The V end was cut by 1 base, the J end by 2 bases, with 9 bases between. CDR1 is SNHLY, CDR2 FYNNEI, per germline. CDR3 residues: CASSEGEATKNIQYF. Written as DNA, the CDR3 is TGTGCCAGCAGTGAAGGGGAGGCAACCAAAAACATTCAGTACTTC.

The chain is built from TRBV10-3 and TRBJ2-1; the match to TRBD1 covers 10 bases. The germline gives CDR1 ENHRY, CDR2 SYGVKD. The CDR3 length is 15 residues. V shed 2 bases and J 8 bases; nucleotides not matched to a gene: 6. The CDR3 bases are TGTGCCATCAGTGAGCCAGGGACAGGGGCCGATGAGCAGTTCTTC. Translated: CAISEPGTGADEQFF.

This chain joins TRBV9 and TRBJ2-3; TRBD1 might be the D (6 bases). CDR1 is SGDLS, CDR2 YYNGEE, per germline. This CDR3 is 13 amino acids long. V was clipped by 0 bases and J by 7 bases, with 9 bases between them. CDR3 region: CASSVAQGYTQYF. Written as DNA, the CDR3 is TGTGCCAGCAGCGTAGCCCAGGGGTATACGCAGTATTTT.

The V gene is TRBV29-1, the J gene TRBJ2-3; D might be TRBD1 (6 bases). The CDR3 is made up of 12 amino acids. Between the trimmed V and J ends, which lost 3 bases and 10 bases, there was a span of 14 bases. CDR1 SQVTM and CDR2 ANQGSEA come from the germline V gene. The CDR3: CSVDPAGVPQYF. In nucleotides, the CDR3 is TGCAGCGTTGATCCGGCAGGGGTTCCGCAGTATTTT.

V is TRBV19 and J is TRBJ1-1; 8 bases map to TRBD1. This CDR3 comprises 15 residues. V was pared by 5 bases and J by 8 bases, with 13 bases of the junction left unmatched. Per the germline V gene, CDR1 is LNHDA and CDR2 is SQIVND (reference sequence). The CDR3 sequence is CASSSRGRSPSEAFF. The CDR3 DNA is TGTGCCAGTAGTTCCAGGGGGCGCTCCCCCTCCGAAGCTTTCTTT.

This clone was found once. V usage is TRBV2 and J usage is TRBJ1-1, with a tentative D call TRBD1 (5 bases). Trimming removed 9 bases from V and 0 bases from J, with 14 bases in between. CDR3 length: 14 residues. Germline CDR1 and CDR2: SNHLY and FYNNEI. The CDR3, as DNA: TGTGCCAGAAAAGGGGCGGGACTGAACACTGAAGCTTTCTTT. This codes for CARKGAGLNTEAFF. The full variable domain, its missing parts supplied by reference TRBV2 and TRBJ1-1, is EPEVTQTPSHQVTQMGQEVILRCVPISNHLYFYWYRQILGQKVEFLVSFYNNEISEKSEIFDDQFSVERPDGSNFTLKIRSTKLEDSAMYFCARKGAGLNTEAFFGQGTRLTVV.

The chain uses TRBV10-1 and TRBJ1-1; unclear D gene. Deletions cut 5 bases from V and 2 bases from J, with 12 bases between. Germline-derived CDR1 and CDR2 are WNHNN and SYGVQD (reference sequence). The CDR3 covers 14 residues. This CDR3 is CASSSTEGNTEAFF. For the CDR3, the DNA is TGCGCCAGCAGTAGTACAGAGGGTAACACTGAAGCTTTCTTT.

Of note for this clone: Other DNA variants within this sample encode the same CDR3. V is TRBV28 and J is TRBJ1-5, with TRBD1 as a possible D gene (6 bases). This CDR3 has 14 residues. Germline loops: CDR1 MDHEN, CDR2 SYDVKM. V lost 3 bases to trimming and J lost 3 bases, with 9 bases between them. CDR3 bases: TGTGCCAGCAGTTTGGGGGGGGCCAATCAGCCCCAGCATTTT. Translating it yields CASSLGGANQPQHF.

The rearrangement joins TRBV11-2 to TRBJ1-4, with 12 nucleotides matching TRBD1. This CDR3 comprises 17 residues. J gave up 1 base and V 5 bases, and 5 bases lay outside the gene matches. The germline CDR1 and CDR2 sequences are SGHAT and FQNNGV. As DNA, the CDR3 is TGTGCCAGCAGCCCCCGGGACAGGGGGCTAACTAATGAAAAACTGTTTTTT. Translating gives CASSPRDRGLTNEKLFF.

V usage is TRBV6-6 and J usage is TRBJ1-1, with no clear D. Germline loops: CDR1 MNHNY, CDR2 SVGAGI (reference sequence). Trimming took off 4 bases at V and 0 bases at J, with 6 bases between the two ends. CDR3 length: 13 amino acids. The CDR3 loop is CASSFQMNTEAFF. CDR3 in DNA: TGTGCCAGCAGTTTCCAGATGAACACTGAAGCTTTCTTT.

The V gene is TRBV5-1, the J gene TRBJ2-1; 10 nucleotides line up with TRBD2. Unmatched junction bases numbered 9, after V lost 7 bases and J lost 8 bases. Germline V gene lookup returns CDR1 SGHRS and CDR2 YFSETQ. The CDR3 loop spans 14 amino acids. The DNA of the CDR3 is TGCGCCAGCGGGGCTAGCGGGAGTTTCTATGAGCAGTTCTTC. This translates into CASGASGSFYEQFF. The whole variable domain, remainder taken from reference TRBV5-1 and TRBJ2-1, is KAGVTQTPRYLIKTRGQQVTLSCSPISGHRSVSWYQQTPGQGLQFLFEYFSETQRNKGNFPGRFSGRQFSNSRSEMNVSTLELGDSALYLCASGASGSFYEQFFGPGTRLTVL.

V and J are TRBV6-1 and TRBJ2-7; perhaps TRBD2 as D (5 bases). The CDR3 sequence is 14 residues long. CDR1 and CDR2 (germline): MNHNS, SASEGT. The V and J ends lost 8 bases and 3 bases respectively, with 17 bases between them. CDR3 loop: CASGRGGISYEQYF. In nucleotides, the CDR3 is TGTGCCAGCGGTAGAGGAGGAATAAGCTACGAGCAGTACTTC.

The rearrangement uses TRBV5-1 and TRBJ2-1, with D uncertain. Deletions cut 5 bases from V and 5 bases from J, with 5 bases between. This CDR3 spans 11 amino acids. The V gene's germline CDR1 is SGHRS and CDR2 YFSETQ. The CDR3 protein is CASRADNEQFF. The CDR3 nucleotides are TGCGCCAGCAGGGCGGACAATGAGCAGTTCTTC.

The CDR3 loop is CASSVVNNEQFF. In DNA form, the CDR3 reads TGTGCCAGCAGCGTAGTCAACAATGAGCAGTTCTTC. The rearrangement joins TRBV9 to TRBJ2-1; no clear D. Looked up from germline, CDR1 is SGDLS and CDR2 is YYNGEE. The CDR3 has 12 residues. V gave up 0 bases and J gave up 5 bases, with 3 bases separating them.

The CDR3 loop reads CASSEADSRGADTQYF. Written as DNA, the CDR3 is TGTGCCAGCAGTGAAGCGGACTCCAGGGGAGCAGATACGCAGTATTTT. The chain employs TRBV6-1 and TRBJ2-3; the D gene is possibly TRBD1 (6 bases). The CDR3 contains 16 residues. CDR1 is MNHNS, CDR2 SASEGT, per germline. V was clipped by 0 bases and J by 4 bases, with 14 bases between them.

This chain links TRBV18 with TRBJ2-5, with 10 positions matching TRBD2. Germline V CDR1 and CDR2: KGHSH, LQKENI. The V and J ends lost 1 base and 3 bases, in that order; junction bases with no gene match: 5. CDR3 length: 16 amino acids. CDR3: CASSPLAAGGEETQYF. Here the CDR3 DNA reads TGTGCCAGCTCACCACTTGCAGCGGGAGGGGAAGAGACCCAGTACTTC.